The source of this T cell receptor beta chain is a study of T cell responses to AZD1222 COVID-19 vaccine. Study-wide points: CD4 TCRs covered the whole spike, strongest at regions 160-218 and 743-854.

Of note for this clone: Its antigen remains unknown. A far larger clone is one nucleotide away, so this likely arose from a read error.

TCRdb keeps only in-frame clones here, not all; method: immunoSEQ multiplex PCR. The sample has more than 110,000 clones, around 85% seen once. The receptor was isolated from an adult in good health. The sequences come from peripheral blood, collected on day 0 of AZD1222 vaccination.

The CDR3 here is CASNPTHGGYSPLHF. CDR3 sequence (DNA): TGTGCCAGCAACCCCACCCACGGGGGTTATTCACCCCTCCACTTT. This chain links TRBV7-9 with TRBJ1-6; TRBD1 is a possible D gene (5 bases). The V end lost 7 bases, the J end lost 8 bases, and 18 bases lay between the germline ends. The germline CDR1 and CDR2 sequences are SEHNR and FQNEAQ (reference sequence). CDR3 length equals 15 residues.